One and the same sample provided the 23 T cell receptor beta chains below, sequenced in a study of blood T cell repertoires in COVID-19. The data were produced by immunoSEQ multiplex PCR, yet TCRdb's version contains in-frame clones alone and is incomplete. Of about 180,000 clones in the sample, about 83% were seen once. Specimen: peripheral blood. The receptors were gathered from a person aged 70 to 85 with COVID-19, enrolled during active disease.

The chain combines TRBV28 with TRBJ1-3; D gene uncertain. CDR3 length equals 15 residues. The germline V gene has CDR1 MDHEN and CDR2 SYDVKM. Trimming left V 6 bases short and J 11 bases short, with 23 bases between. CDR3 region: CASSRTRPWLMAIYF. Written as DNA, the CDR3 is TGTGCCAGCAGCCGGACTAGGCCCTGGTTGATGGCCATATATTTT.

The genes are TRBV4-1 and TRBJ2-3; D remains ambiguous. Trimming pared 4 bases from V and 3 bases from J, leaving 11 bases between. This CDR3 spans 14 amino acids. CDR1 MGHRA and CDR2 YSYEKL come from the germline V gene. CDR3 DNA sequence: TGCGCCAGCAGCCCCCCCGGTCGTACAGATACGCAGTATTTT. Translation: CASSPPGRTDTQYF.

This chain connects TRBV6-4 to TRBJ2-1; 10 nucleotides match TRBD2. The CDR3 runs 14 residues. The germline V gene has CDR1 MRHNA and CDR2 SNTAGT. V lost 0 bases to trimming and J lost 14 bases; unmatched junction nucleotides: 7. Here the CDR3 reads CASSDSPSGGVKFF. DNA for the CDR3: TGTGCCAGCAGTGACTCACCCAGCGGGGGGGTCAAGTTCTTC.

The CDR3 DNA reads TGTGCCAGCAGCGAGACTAGCGGGGGGGCGCCCGGGGAGCTGTTTTTT. Its protein product is CASSETSGGAPGELFF. The rearrangement joins TRBV9 to TRBJ2-2; 14 nucleotides align to TRBD2. The V and J ends lost 3 bases and 6 bases, in that order; junction bases with no gene match: 4. The CDR3 sequence is 16 residues long. Germline V CDR1 and CDR2: SGDLS, YYNGEE.

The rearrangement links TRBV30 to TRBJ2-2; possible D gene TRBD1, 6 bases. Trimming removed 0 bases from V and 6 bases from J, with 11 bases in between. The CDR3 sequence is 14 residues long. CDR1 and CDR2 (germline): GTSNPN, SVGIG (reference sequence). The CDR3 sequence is CAWSVVAGAGELFF. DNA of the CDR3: TGTGCCTGGAGTGTAGTTGCAGGGGCCGGGGAGCTGTTTTTT.

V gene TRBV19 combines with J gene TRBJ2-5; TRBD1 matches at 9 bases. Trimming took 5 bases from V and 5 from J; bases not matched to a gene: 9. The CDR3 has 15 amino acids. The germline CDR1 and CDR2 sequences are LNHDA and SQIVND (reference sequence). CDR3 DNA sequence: TGTGCCAGTAGTCCGGGACAGGGTGGTCTGGAGACCCAGTACTTC. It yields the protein CASSPGQGGLETQYF.

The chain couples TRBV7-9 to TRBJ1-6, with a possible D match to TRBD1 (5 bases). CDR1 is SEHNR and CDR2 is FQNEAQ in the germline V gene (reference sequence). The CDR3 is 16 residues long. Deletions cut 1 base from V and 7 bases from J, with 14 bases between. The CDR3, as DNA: TGTGCCAGCAGCTTAGAGTCGACAGCCATCAATTCACCCCTCCACTTT. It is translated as CASSLESTAINSPLHF.

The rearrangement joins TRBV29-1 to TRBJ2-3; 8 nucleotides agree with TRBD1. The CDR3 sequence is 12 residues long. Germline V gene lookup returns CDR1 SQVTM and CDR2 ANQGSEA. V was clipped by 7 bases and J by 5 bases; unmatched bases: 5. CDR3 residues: CSGGQAQDTQYF. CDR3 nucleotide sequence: TGCAGCGGGGGACAGGCACAAGATACGCAGTATTTT.

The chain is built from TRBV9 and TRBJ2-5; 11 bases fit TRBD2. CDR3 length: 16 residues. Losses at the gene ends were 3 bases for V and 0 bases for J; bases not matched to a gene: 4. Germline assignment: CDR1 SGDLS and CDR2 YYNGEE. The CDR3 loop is CASSGIAGGYQETQYF. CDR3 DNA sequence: TGTGCCAGCAGCGGGATAGCGGGGGGGTACCAAGAGACCCAGTACTTC.

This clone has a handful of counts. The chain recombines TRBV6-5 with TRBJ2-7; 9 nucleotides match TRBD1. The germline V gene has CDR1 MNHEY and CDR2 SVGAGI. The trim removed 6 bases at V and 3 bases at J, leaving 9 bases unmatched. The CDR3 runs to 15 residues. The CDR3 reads CASRVTGTGHYEQYF. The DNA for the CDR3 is TGTGCCAGCAGGGTGACCGGGACAGGGCACTACGAGCAGTACTTC.

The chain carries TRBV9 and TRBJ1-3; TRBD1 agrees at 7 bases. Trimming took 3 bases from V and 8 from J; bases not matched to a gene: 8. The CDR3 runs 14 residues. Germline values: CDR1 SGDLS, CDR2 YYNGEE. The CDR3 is CASSATGSLDTIYF. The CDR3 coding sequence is TGTGCCAGCAGCGCGACAGGGAGTTTGGACACCATATATTTT.

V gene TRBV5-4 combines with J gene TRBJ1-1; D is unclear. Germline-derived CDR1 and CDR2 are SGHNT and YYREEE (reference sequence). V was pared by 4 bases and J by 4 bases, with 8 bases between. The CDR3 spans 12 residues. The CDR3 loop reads CASSLGVTEAFF. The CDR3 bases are TGTGCCAGCAGCCTTGGAGTCACTGAAGCTTTCTTT.

CDR3 sequence (DNA): TGTGCCAGCTCACCACAGGACAGGGTTCCTCACTCTGGAAACACCATATATTTT. It translates to CASSPQDRVPHSGNTIYF. The rearrangement uses TRBV18 and TRBJ1-3; 8 nucleotides align to TRBD1. The CDR3 contains 18 residues. The V segment lost 1 base and the J segment 0 bases; nucleotides outside the gene matches: 8. The germline CDR1 and CDR2 sequences are KGHSH and LQKENI.

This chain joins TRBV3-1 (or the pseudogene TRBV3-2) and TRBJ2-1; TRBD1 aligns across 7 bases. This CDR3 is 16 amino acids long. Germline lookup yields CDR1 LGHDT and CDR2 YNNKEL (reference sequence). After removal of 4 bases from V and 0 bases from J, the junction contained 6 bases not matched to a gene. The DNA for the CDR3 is TGTGCCAGCAGCCCCACAACAGGGGACTCCTACAATGAGCAGTTCTTC. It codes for CASSPTTGDSYNEQFF.

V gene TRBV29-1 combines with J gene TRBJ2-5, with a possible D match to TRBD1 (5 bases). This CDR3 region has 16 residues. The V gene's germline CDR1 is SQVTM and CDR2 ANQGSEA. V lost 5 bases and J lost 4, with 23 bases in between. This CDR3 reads CSVSLLNRPKVETQYF. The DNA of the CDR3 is TGCAGCGTTTCCCTACTGAACAGGCCAAAGGTAGAGACCCAGTACTTC.

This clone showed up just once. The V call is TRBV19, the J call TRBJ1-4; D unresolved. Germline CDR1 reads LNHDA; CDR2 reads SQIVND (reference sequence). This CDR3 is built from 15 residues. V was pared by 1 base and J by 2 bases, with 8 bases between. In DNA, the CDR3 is TGTGCCAGTAGTATAGCGGGTTGGACTAATGAAAAACTGTTTTTT. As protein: CASSIAGWTNEKLFF.

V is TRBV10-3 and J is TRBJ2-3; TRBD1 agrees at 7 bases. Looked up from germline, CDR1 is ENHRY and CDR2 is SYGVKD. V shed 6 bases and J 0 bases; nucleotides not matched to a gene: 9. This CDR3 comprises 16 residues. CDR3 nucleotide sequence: TGTGCCATCAGCCAGTTTGGGACAGAGAGCACAGATACGCAGTATTTT. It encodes CAISQFGTESTDTQYF.

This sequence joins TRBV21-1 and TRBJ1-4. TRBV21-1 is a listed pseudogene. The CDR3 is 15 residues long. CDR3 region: CASRGGGWANEKLFF. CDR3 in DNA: TGTGCCAGCCGCGGGGGGGGATGGGCTAATGAAAAACTGTTTTTT.

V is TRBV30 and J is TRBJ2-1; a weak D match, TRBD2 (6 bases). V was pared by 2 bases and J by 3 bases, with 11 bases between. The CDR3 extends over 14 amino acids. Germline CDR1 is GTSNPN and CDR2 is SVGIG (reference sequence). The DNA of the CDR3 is TGTGCCTGGAGTCCATTAGCGGTCTACAATGAGCAGTTCTTC. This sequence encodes CAWSPLAVYNEQFF.

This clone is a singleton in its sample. The CDR3 is CASSATGGDTEAFF. The CDR3 DNA sequence: TGTGCCAGCTCAGCAACAGGGGGGGACACTGAAGCTTTCTTT. The J gene is TRBJ1-1, the V gene TRBV18; 8 nucleotides line up with TRBD1. CDR3 length: 14 amino acids. V lost 5 bases, J lost 3 bases, and 5 bases stayed unmatched. The V gene's germline CDR1 is KGHSH and CDR2 LQKENI. The variable domain in full, completed from reference TRBV18 and TRBJ1-1, reads NAGVMQNPRHLVRRRGQEARLRCSPMKGHSHVYWYRQLPEEGLKFMVYLQKENIIDESGMPKERFSAEFPKEGPSILRIQQVVRGDSAAYFCASSATGGDTEAFFGQGTRLTVV.

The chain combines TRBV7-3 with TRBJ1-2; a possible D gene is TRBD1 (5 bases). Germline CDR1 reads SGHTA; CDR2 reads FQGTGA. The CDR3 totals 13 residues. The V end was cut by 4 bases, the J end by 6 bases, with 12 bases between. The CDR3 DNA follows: TGTGCCAGCAGCTCGGACGCGGGGCATGGCTACACCTTC. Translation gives CASSSDAGHGYTF.

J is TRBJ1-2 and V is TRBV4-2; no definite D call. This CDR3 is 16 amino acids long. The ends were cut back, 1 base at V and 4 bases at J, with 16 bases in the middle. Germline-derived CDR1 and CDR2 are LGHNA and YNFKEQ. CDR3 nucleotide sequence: TGTGCCAGCAGCCAAGCTAGGCCCATCCCCTTCTATGGCTACACCTTC. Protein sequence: CASSQARPIPFYGYTF.

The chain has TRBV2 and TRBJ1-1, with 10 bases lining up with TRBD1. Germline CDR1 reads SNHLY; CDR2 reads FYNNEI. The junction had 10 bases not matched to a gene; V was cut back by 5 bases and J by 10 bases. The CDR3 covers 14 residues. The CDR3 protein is CASSNSGTGARAFF. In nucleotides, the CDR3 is TGTGCCAGCAGTAACTCCGGGACAGGGGCGCGAGCTTTCTTT.